This T cell receptor beta chain was recovered during a study of T-cell reconstitution after alpha-beta-depleted transplantation in children. General study results and limits: Most T-cell counts and diversity one year after the transplant came from T cells that were newly produced.

In regard to this clonotype: Its antigen remains unidentified. Just one base apart from a much larger clone, this may be a read error.

Per germline, CDR1 SEHNR and CDR2 FQNEAQ (reference sequence). Trimming stripped 5 bases from V and 14 bases from J, with 13 bases between. The CDR3 covers 12 residues. Unique molecular identifiers were used to barcode this TCRbeta library. MiXCR was run by TCRdb on the PCR reads, yielding one entry per CDR3 protein. The sample records 550,000 to 800,000 distinct CDR3 sequences, approximately 14% being singletons. The sequence was obtained from a girl aged 2 to 10 with congenital amegakaryocytic thrombocytopenia, due to receive a stem cell transplant. V is TRBV7-9 and J is TRBJ1-6; possible D gene TRBD1, 5 bases. The sample was PBMCs, taken before TCRalphabeta/CD19-depleted stem cell transplant. For the CDR3, the DNA is TGTGCCAGCAGCCGCAGGGCTGAGGCCCTCCACTTT. This gives the protein CASSRRAEALHF.